This T cell receptor beta chain was retrieved from a study of T cell repertoires in ileal Crohn's disease. The overall study: Operated complications were stricturing disease (approximately 61%) and penetrating disease (about 39%).

Study-level points and caveats: Compared with non-smokers, active smokers at surgery showed more clonal expansions.

Included were adult ileal or ileocolonic Crohn's patients indicated for ileocolonic resection. A note on this clone: Its antigen is currently unknown.

With 4 bases clipped from V and 3 bases from J, the junction kept 6 bases outside the gene matches. Germline-derived CDR1 and CDR2 are SGHRS and YFSETQ. The CDR3 runs 14 residues. Each sample's TCRB immunosequencing used roughly 500 nanograms of biopsy DNA. TCRdb's table, derived via immunoSEQ multiplex PCR, lists solely in-frame clones and lacks some. The sample records approximately 13,000 clones, 70% to 90% being singletons. This sequence was found in an adult with Crohn's disease. The specimen was ileal tissue. The chain has TRBV5-1 and TRBJ2-7; TRBD1 agrees at 8 bases. The CDR3 spells CASSIMDRVYEQYF. As DNA, the CDR3 is TGCGCCAGCAGCATCATGGACAGGGTCTACGAGCAGTACTTC.